This TCR beta chain stems from a study of beta chain features in type 1 diabetes. Study outcomes and limitations: A moderate, significant TCRB CDR3 shortening appeared in type 1 diabetes across four CD4+ subsets.

On this clone: As yet, its antigen is unknown.

The ends lost 6 bases at V and 4 bases at J; junction bases unmatched: 15. Germline CDR1 is SGHVS and CDR2 is FQNEAQ. The CDR3 length is 17 residues. Reverse transcription of all isolated RNA meant that expressed TCRB transcripts were sequenced. Sequencing used immunoSEQ multiplex PCR; TCRdb keeps in-frame clones, though not all of them. The sample lists approximately 140,000 clones; roughly 50% were seen once. The specimen sequenced was Tregs from blood. This rearrangement joins TRBV7-8 to TRBJ2-3; TRBD1 aligns across 8 bases. The clonotype was recovered from a man between 18 and 29 years old in good health. The CDR3 DNA reads TGTGCCAGCAGGAAATTCGAGGCAGGGGGCTTCCCAGATACGCAGTATTTT. This encodes CASRKFEAGGFPDTQYF.